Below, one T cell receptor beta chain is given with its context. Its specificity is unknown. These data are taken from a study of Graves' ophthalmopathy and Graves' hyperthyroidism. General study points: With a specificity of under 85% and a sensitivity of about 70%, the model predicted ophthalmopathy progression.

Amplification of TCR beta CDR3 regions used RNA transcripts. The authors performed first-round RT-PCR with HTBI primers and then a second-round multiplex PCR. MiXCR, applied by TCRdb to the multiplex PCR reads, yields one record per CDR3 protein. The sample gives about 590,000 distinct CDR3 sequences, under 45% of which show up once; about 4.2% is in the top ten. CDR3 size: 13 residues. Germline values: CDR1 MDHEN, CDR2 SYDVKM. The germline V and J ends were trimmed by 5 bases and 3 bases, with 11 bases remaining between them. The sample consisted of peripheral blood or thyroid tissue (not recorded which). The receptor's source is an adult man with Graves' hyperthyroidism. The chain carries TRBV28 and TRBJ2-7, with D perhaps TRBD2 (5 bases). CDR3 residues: CASSKHGGYEQYF. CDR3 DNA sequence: TGTGCCAGCAGTAAACACGGAGGCTACGAGCAGTACTTC.